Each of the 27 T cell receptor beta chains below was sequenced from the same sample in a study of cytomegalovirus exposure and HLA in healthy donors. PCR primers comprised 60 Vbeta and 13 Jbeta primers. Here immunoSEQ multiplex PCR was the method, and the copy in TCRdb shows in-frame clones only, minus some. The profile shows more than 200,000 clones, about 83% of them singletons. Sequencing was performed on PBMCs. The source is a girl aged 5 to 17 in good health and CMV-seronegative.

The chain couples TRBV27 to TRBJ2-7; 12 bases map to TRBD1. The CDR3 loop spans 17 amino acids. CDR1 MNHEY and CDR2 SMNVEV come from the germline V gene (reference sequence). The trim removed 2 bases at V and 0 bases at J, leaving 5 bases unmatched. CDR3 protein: CASSLGTGGLPSYEQYF. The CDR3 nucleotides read TGTGCCAGCAGTTTAGGGACAGGGGGCCTTCCCTCCTACGAGCAGTACTTC.

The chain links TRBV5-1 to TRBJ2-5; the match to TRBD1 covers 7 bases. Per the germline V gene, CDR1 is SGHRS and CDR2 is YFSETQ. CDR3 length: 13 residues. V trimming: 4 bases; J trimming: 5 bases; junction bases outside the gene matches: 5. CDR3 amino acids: CASSLGTAETQYF. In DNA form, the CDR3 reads TGCGCCAGCAGCCTCGGGACAGCGGAGACCCAGTACTTC.

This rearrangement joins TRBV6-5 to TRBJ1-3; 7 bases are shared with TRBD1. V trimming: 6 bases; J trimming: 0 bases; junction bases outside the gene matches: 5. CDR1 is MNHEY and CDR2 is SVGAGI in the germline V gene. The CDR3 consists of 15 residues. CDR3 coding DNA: TGTGCCAGCAGGGGGGACAGTACCTCTGGAAACACCATATATTTT. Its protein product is CASRGDSTSGNTIYF.

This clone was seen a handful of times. The CDR3 DNA sequence: TGCGCCAGCAGCCAAGCGGGCACTGGGCGACTAGCGGGAAACTCCTACGAGCAGTACTTC. This gives the protein CASSQAGTGRLAGNSYEQYF. The gene calls are TRBV4-1 and TRBJ2-7, with 11 positions matching TRBD2. The ends lost 1 base at V and 0 bases at J; junction bases unmatched: 14. The CDR3 runs 20 residues. Germline V gives CDR1 MGHRA, CDR2 YSYEKL.

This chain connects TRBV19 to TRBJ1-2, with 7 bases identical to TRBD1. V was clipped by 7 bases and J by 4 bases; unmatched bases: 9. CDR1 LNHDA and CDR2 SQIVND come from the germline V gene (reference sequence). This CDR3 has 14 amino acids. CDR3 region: CASTTGQDAYGYTF. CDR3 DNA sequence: TGTGCCAGTACTACCGGACAGGATGCCTATGGCTACACCTTC.

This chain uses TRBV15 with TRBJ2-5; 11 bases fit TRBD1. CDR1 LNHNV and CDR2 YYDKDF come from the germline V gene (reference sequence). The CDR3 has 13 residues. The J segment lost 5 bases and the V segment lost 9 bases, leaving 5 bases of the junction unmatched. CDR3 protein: CATLRDRGETQYF. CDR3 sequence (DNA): TGTGCCACGCTCCGGGACAGGGGGGAGACCCAGTACTTC. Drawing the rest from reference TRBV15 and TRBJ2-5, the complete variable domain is DAMVIQNPRYQVTQFGKPVTLSCSQTLNHNVMYWYQQKSSQAPKLLFHYYDKDFNNEADTPDNFQSRRPNTSFCFLDIRSPGLGDTAMYLCATLRDRGETQYFGPGTRLLVL.

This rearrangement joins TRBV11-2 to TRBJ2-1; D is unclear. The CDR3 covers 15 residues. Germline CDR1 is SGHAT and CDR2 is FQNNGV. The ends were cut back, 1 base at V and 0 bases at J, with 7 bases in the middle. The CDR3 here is CASSLAGSSYNEQFF. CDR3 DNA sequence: TGTGCCAGCAGCTTAGCGGGTAGCTCCTACAATGAGCAGTTCTTC.

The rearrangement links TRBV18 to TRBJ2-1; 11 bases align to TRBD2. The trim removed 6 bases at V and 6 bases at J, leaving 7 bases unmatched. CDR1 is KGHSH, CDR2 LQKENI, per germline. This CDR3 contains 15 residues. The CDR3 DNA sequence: TGTGCCAGCTCGATGACTAGCGGGGCAACCAATGAGCAGTTCTTC. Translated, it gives CASSMTSGATNEQFF.

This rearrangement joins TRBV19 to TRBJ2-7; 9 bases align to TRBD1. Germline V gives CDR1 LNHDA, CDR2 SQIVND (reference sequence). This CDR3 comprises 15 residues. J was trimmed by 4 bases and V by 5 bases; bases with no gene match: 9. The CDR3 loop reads CASSASGTGLYEQYF. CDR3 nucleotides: TGTGCCAGTAGTGCTTCCGGGACAGGGTTGTACGAGCAGTACTTC.

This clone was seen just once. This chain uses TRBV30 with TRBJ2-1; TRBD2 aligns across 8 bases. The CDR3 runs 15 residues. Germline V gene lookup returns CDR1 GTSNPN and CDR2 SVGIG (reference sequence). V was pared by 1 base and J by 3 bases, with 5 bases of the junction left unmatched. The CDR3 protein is CAWSGGLGGYNEQFF. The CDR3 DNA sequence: TGTGCCTGGAGTGGGGGACTAGGGGGCTACAATGAGCAGTTCTTC.

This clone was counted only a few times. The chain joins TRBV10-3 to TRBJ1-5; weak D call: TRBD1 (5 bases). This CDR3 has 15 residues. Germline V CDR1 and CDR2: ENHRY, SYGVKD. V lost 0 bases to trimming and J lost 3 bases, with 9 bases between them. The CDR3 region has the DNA TGTGCCATCAGTGAGTCGCGGGGGGTCAATCAGCCCCAGCATTTT. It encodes CAISESRGVNQPQHF.

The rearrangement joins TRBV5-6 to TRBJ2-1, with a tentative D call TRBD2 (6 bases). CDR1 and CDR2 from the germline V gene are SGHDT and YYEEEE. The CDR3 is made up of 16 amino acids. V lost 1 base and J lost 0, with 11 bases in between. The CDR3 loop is CASSLRGTNSYNEQFF. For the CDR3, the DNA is TGTGCCAGCAGCTTGCGCGGGACGAACTCCTACAATGAGCAGTTCTTC.

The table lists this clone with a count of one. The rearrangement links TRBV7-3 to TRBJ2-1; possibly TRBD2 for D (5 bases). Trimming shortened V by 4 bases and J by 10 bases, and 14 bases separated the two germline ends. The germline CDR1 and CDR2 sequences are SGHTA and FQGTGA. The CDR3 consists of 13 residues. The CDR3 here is CASSSGLLGEQFF. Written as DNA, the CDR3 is TGTGCCAGCAGCTCAGGACTTTTAGGAGAGCAGTTCTTC.

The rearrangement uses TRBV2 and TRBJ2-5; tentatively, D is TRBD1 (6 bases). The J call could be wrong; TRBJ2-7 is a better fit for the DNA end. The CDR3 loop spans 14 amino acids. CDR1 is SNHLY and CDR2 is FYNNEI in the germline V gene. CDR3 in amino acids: CASSVNRATYEQYF. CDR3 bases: TGTGCCAGCAGTGTCAACAGGGCCACCTACGAGCAGTACTTC.

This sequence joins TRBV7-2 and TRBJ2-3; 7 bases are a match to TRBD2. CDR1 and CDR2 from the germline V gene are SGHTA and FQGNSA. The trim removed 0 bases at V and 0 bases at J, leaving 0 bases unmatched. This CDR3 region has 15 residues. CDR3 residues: CASSLASGSTDTQYF. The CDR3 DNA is TGTGCCAGCAGCTTAGCTAGCGGGAGCACAGATACGCAGTATTTT.

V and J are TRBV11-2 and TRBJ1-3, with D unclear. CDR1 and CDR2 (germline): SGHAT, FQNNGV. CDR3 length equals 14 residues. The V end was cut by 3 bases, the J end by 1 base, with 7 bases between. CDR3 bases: TGTGCCAGCAGCTTCCGCCTATCTGGAAACACCATATATTTT. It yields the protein CASSFRLSGNTIYF.

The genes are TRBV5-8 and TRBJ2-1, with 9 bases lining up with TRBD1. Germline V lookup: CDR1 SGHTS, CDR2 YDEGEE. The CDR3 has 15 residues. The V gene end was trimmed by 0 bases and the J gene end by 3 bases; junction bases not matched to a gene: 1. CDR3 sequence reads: CASSLVGQGYNEQFF. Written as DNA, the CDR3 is TGTGCCAGCAGCTTGGTGGGACAGGGCTACAATGAGCAGTTCTTC. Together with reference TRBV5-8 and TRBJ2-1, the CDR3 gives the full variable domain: EAGVTQSPTHLIKTRGQQATLRCSPISGHTSVYWYQQALGLGLQFLLWYDEGEERNRGNFPPRFSGRQFPNYSSELNVNALELEDSALYLCASSLVGQGYNEQFFGPGTRLTVL.

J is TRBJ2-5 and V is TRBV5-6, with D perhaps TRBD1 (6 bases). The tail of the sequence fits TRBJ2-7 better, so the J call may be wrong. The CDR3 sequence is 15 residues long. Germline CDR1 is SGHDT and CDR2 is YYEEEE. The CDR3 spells CASSLDPGVGYEQYF. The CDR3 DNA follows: TGTGCCAGCAGCTTGGATCCAGGGGTAGGGTACGAGCAGTACTTC.

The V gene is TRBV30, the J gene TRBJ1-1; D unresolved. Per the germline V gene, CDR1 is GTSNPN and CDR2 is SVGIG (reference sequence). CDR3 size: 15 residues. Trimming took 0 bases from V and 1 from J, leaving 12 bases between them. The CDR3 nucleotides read TGTGCCTGGAGTGTACGTATTTCGAGGAACACTGAAGCTTTCTTT. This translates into CAWSVRISRNTEAFF.

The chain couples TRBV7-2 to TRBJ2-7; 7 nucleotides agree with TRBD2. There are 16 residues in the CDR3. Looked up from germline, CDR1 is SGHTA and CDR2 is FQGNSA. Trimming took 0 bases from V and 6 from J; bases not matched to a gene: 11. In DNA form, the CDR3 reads TGTGCCAGCAGCTTAGCCGCAGGGACTGCGGGGGTCGAGCAGTACTTC. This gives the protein CASSLAAGTAGVEQYF. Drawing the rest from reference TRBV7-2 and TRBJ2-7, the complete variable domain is GAGVSQSPSNKVTEKGKDVELRCDPISGHTALYWYRQSLGQGLEFLIYFQGNSAPDKSGLPSDRFSAERTGGSVSTLTIQRTQQEDSAVYLCASSLAAGTAGVEQYFGPGTRLTVT.

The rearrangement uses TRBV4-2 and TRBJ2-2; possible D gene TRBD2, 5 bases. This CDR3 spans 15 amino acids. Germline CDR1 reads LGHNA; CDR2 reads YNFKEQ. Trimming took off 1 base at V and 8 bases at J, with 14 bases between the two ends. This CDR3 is CASSQGLPGYGELFF. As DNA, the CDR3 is TGTGCCAGCAGCCAAGGCCTCCCGGGGTATGGGGAGCTGTTTTTT.

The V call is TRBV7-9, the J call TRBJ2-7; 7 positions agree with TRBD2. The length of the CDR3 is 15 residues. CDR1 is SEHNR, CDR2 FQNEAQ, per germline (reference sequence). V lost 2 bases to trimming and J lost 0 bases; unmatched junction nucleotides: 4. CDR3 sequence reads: CASSLSGVPSYEQYF. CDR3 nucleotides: TGTGCCAGCAGCTTAAGCGGGGTCCCCTCCTACGAGCAGTACTTC.

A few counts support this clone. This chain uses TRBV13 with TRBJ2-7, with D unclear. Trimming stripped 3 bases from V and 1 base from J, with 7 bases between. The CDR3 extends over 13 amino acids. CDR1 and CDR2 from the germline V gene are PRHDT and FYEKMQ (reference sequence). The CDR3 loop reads CASSLHFSYEQYF. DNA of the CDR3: TGTGCCAGCAGCTTGCACTTTTCCTACGAGCAGTACTTC.

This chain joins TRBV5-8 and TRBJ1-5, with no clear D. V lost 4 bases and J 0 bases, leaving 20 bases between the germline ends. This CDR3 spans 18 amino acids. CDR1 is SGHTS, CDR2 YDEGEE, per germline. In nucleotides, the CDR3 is TGTGCCAGCAGCCCCCGCAGCCCGCTAGTTGGTAGCAATCAGCCCCAGCATTTT. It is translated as CASSPRSPLVGSNQPQHF.

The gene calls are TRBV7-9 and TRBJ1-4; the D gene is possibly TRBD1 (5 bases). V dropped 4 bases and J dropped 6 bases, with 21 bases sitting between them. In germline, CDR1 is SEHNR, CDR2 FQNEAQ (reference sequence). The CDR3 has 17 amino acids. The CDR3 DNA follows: TGTGCCAGCAGCTCATTCCAGGGCGGGGGGTTGTATGAAAAACTGTTTTTT. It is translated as CASSSFQGGGLYEKLFF. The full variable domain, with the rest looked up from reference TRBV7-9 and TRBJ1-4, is DTGVSQNPRHKITKRGQNVTFRCDPISEHNRLYWYRQTLGQGPEFLTYFQNEAQLEKSRLLSDRFSAERPKGSFSTLEIQRTEQGDSAMYLCASSSFQGGGLYEKLFFGSGTQLSVL.

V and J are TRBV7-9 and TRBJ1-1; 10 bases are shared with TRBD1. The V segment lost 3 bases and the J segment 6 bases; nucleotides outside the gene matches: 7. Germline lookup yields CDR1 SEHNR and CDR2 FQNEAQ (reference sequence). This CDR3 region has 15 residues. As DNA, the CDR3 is TGTGCCAGCAGCTTCGTCGGGACAGGGGTTTCTGAAGCTTTCTTT. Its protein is CASSFVGTGVSEAFF.

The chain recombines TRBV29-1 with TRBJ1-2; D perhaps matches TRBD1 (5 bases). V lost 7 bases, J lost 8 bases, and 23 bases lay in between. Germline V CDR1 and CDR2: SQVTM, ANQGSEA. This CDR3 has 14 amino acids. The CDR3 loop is CSARDWGSGWGYTF. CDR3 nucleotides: TGCAGCGCTAGGGACTGGGGGTCTGGTTGGGGCTACACCTTC.